This entry describes one T cell receptor beta chain. This sample is drawn from a study of blood T cell repertoires in COVID-19. Produced via immunoSEQ multiplex PCR; TCRdb's table is partial and in-frame only. The sample shows about 210,000 clones, just over 90% of them seen only once. V lost 4 bases and J lost 0; bases outside the gene matches: 7. This CDR3 is built from 19 residues. The germline V gene has CDR1 SEHNR and CDR2 FQNEAQ (reference sequence). This clonotype was sampled from a man aged 25 to 40 with acute or convalescent COVID-19. Sequenced: peripheral blood. The chain links TRBV7-9 to TRBJ2-3; 16 bases fit TRBD2. CDR3 amino acids: CASSSPGLAGGHSTDTQYF. The CDR3 DNA is TGTGCCAGCAGCTCCCCGGGACTAGCGGGGGGGCACAGCACAGATACGCAGTATTTT.